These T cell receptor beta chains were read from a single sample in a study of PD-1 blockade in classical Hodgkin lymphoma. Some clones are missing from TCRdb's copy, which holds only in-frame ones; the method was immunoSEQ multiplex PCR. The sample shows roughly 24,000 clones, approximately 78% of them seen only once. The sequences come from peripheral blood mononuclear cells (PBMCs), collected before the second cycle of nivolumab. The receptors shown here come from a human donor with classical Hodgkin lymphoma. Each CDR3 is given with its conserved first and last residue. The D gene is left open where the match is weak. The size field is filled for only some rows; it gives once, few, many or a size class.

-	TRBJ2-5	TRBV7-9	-	TGTGCCAGCAGCCCGAATAAAGAGACCCAGTACTTC	CASSPNKETQYF
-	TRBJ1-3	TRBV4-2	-	TGTGCCAGCAGCCAAGAGGGCAGGGGCTCTGGAAACACCATATATTTT	CASSQEGRGSGNTIYF
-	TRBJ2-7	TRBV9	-	TGTGCCAGCAGCGTAGAGGACGCAGCCTACGAGCAGTACTTC	CASSVEDAAYEQYF
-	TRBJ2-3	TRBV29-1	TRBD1	TGCAGCGCACAGGGACAGAACACAGATACGCAGTATTTT	CSAQGQNTDTQYF
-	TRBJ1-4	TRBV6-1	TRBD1	TGTGCCAGCAGTGTGAAGGGGGCCGGAAAACTGTTTTTT	CASSVKGAGKLFF
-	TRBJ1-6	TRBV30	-	TGTGCCTGGGGCAGGGACGGGGCGCCCCTCCACTTT	CAWGRDGAPLHF
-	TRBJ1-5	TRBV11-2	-	TGTGCCAGCAGCAAGGACCAGGGGAACAATCAGCCCCAGCATTTT	CASSKDQGNNQPQHF
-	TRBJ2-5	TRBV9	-	TGTGCCAGCAGCGTAGGAGGGTCAAAAGAGACCCAGTACTTC	CASSVGGSKETQYF
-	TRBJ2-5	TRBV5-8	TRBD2	TGTGCCAGCAGCTTCGGGACTAGCGGGGGCAAGGAGACCCAGTACTTC	CASSFGTSGGKETQYF
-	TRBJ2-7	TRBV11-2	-	TGTGCCAGCAGCTTAGAAGGCTACGAGCAGTACTTC	CASSLEGYEQYF
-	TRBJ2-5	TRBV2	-	TGTGCCAGCAGTGAAGCCCGGACAGACCAAGAGACCCAGTACTTC	CASSEARTDQETQYF
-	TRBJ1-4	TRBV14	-	TGTGCCAGCAGCCATGGGGAAAAACTGTTTTTT	CASSHGEKLFF
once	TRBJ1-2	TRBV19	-	TGTGCCAGTGCCTGGACAACGAACTATGGCTACACCTTC	CASAWTTNYGYTF
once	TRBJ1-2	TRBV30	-	TGTGCCTGGGGAGGGGACTATGGCTACACCTTC	CAWGGDYGYTF
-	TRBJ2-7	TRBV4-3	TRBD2	TGCGCCAGCAGCCAACTAAGCGGGGGCGAACGATACGAGCAGTACTTC	CASSQLSGGERYEQYF
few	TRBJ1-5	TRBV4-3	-	TGCGCCAGCAGCCAAGAGGGTGGACCCTCGCCCCAGCATTTT	CASSQEGGPSPQHF
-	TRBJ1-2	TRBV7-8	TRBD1	TGTGCCAGCAGCTCGGGACAGAATGGCTACACCTTC	CASSSGQNGYTF